The sequence of this T cell receptor (beta chain) was determined in a study of vaccination and CD4 T cells after COVID-19. Study-wide context: A vaccine, either BNT162b2 or mRNA-1273, was given to participants in two doses. The post-COVID sampling time was a median about 13 weeks after diagnosis, ranging from 35 to 161.

The table lists this clonotype with a few counts. Its antigen is not identified. Sequencing of DNA taken from cultured CD4+ T cells relied on the Oncomine TCR Beta short-read assay. After culture, CD4+ T cells served as the source for genomic DNA extraction. TCRdb analysed the PCR reads with MiXCR anew, one entry per CDR3 protein. The profile shows 20,000 to 25,000 distinct CDR3 sequences, about a third of them singletons. The time point denotes: late sampling 161 to 241 days after vaccination in three convalescent patients. Specified treatment: roughly nine-day PBMC culture with coronavirus spike peptide pools or control peptides (ViraFEST assay). Trimming cost V 6 bases and J 9 bases; bases outside gene matches: 11. The germline V gene encodes CDR1 ENHRY and CDR2 SYGVKD. The CDR3 length is 13 residues.

The chain is built from TRBV10-3 and TRBJ2-7, with TRBD1 matching 7 bases. Sequenced material: CD4+ T cells from blood, cultured in vitro, taken about 7 months after SARS-CoV-2 vaccination. This sequence was found in a human donor who had recovered from COVID-19. CDR3 region: CAIRQRQGSGQYF. CDR3 in DNA: TGTGCCATCAGGCAAAGACAGGGATCGGGGCAGTACTTC.